The 20 T cell receptor beta chains in this list originate from one sample, sequenced in a study of tumor-infiltrating lymphocytes in glioblastoma multiforme. TCR beta libraries were built from RNA through three nested multiplex PCR rounds using modified ARM-PCR. TCRdb reprocessed the multiplex PCR reads with MiXCR, giving one entry per CDR3 protein. The data contain 8,000 to 10,000 distinct CDR3 sequences, about 70% of them singletons. Sample: brain tumor tissue. These receptors were collected from a male donor with glioblastoma.

The chain is built from TRBV11-2 and TRBJ2-1; D unresolved. V gave up 8 bases and J gave up 10 bases, with 21 bases separating them. Looked up from germline, CDR1 is SGHAT and CDR2 is FQNNGV. This CDR3 contains 14 residues. The CDR3 loop reads CASGPGSLVREQFF. Written as DNA, the CDR3 is TGTGCCAGCGGCCCCGGAAGCCTGGTTAGGGAGCAGTTCTTC.

Details on this clonotype: The final CDR3 position lacks the conserved phenylalanine or tryptophan, pointing to a likely read error. The DNA is left out, because the CDR3 cannot be placed on it with certainty; the CDR3 is given as TCRdb lists it. This chain links TRBV11-1 with TRBJ2-5; TRBD1, the D gene given by the table, was not confirmed from the DNA. Germline values: CDR1 SGHAT, CDR2 FQDESV (reference sequence). The CDR3 numbers 15 amino acids, ends counted. The CDR3 sequence: CASSQITGGRETQYI.

Comment on this clonotype: Since a much larger clone is just one base distant, this may be a read error. As DNA, the CDR3 is TGTGCCACCGTCATTCTAGCCCACAGCTCCTACGAGCAGTACTTC. Translated, it gives CATVILAHSSYEQYF. This chain uses TRBV2 with TRBJ2-7, with a possible D match to TRBD2 (5 bases). The germline V gene has CDR1 SNHLY and CDR2 FYNNEI. The CDR3 has 15 residues. Trimming took 10 bases from V and 0 from J, leaving 19 bases between them.

This clonotype turned up a few times. J is TRBJ1-2 and V is TRBV20-1, with D hard to call. Germline values: CDR1 DFQATT, CDR2 SNEGSKA (reference sequence). Trimming removed 6 bases at V and 7 bases at J, with 18 bases between. The CDR3 covers 13 residues. CDR3 nucleotide sequence: TGCAGTGCGCCCCTTGTCTGGGGTCCTGGCTACACCTTC. Amino acid sequence: CSAPLVWGPGYTF.

This clonotype was counted once. One end of the junction varies from germline; a read error may be responsible. CDR3 DNA sequence: TGTGCCAGCAGTCTAGCGGGAGGTCCCTCCTACAACGAGCAGTTCTTC. Amino acid sequence: CASSLAGGPSYNEQFF. The V and J genes are TRBV4-2 and TRBJ2-1; TRBD2 agrees at 11 bases. The V gene's germline CDR1 is LGHNA and CDR2 YNFKEQ. The length of the CDR3 is 16 residues.

J is TRBJ2-7 and V is TRBV20-1; D not resolved. Germline V gene sequence: CDR1 DFQATT, CDR2 SNEGSKA (reference sequence). Trimming shortened V by 3 bases and J by 2 bases, and 14 bases separated the two germline ends. The CDR3 has 14 residues. CDR3 loop: CSARSPSVAYEQYF. CDR3 bases: TGCAGTGCTAGGTCCCCATCTGTCGCCTACGAGCAGTACTTC.

Turning to this clonotype: A much more abundant neighbour one base away suggests this may be a read error. Here the CDR3 reads CATNDPTGGIDQETQYF. CDR3 in DNA: TGTGCCACCAATGACCCAACAGGGGGAATAGACCAAGAGACCCAGTACTTC. The rearrangement links TRBV24-1 to TRBJ2-5, with 8 bases aligning to TRBD1. This CDR3 is built from 17 residues. CDR1 is KGHDR, CDR2 SFDVKD, per germline. Trimming removed 8 bases from V and 0 bases from J; junction bases left unmatched: 13.

Turning to this clonotype: The junction differs from germline at one of its ends, possibly a read error. This rearrangement joins TRBV4-1 to TRBJ2-7, with D perhaps TRBD1 (5 bases). Looked up from germline, CDR1 is MGHRA and CDR2 is YSYEKL. The CDR3 is 13 residues long. Here the CDR3 DNA reads TGCGCCGGCAGCAAGCAGGGTAGGGGCGAGCAGTACTTC. Translated, it gives CAGSKQGRGEQYF.

CDR3 sequence: CAISESGRGGNTEAFF. CDR3 coding DNA: TGTGCCATCAGTGAGTCCGGTCGAGGGGGGAACACTGAAGCTTTCTTT. V usage is TRBV10-3 and J usage is TRBJ1-1, with a tentative D call TRBD1 (6 bases). V lost 0 bases and J 1 base, leaving 12 bases between the germline ends. In germline, CDR1 is ENHRY, CDR2 SYGVKD. The CDR3 runs 16 residues.

Worth noting for this clonotype: At one end the junction does not follow the germline gene, possibly because of a read error. V gene TRBV18 combines with J gene TRBJ2-5; the D call may be TRBD1 or TRBD2 (6 bases each). This CDR3 is built from 16 residues. Germline CDR1 and CDR2: KGHSH and LQKENI. Here the CDR3 DNA reads TGTGCCAGCCCACCACCGGGGAGGACAGCCTCAGGGACCCAGTACTTC. Translated, it gives CASPPPGRTASGTQYF.

This clonotype was found once. Sequence at one end of the junction differs from germline and may be a read error. The rearrangement joins TRBV2 to TRBJ2-7; no clear D gene. Germline assignment: CDR1 SNHLY and CDR2 FYNNEI. The CDR3 has 14 amino acids. DNA for the CDR3: TGTACCAGCAGTGTACAGCTACTTAAGAACGAGCAGTACTTC. It yields the protein CTSSVQLLKNEQYF.

Remarks on this clonotype: One end of the junction varies from germline; a read error may be responsible. The J gene is TRBJ2-1, the V gene TRBV20-1; possibly TRBD1 for D (7 bases). The CDR3 contains 16 residues. Germline V gene sequence: CDR1 DFQATT, CDR2 SNEGSKA (reference sequence). The CDR3 sequence is CNASRQGLAGMNEQFF. The CDR3 nucleotides read TGCAATGCTAGTCGACAGGGACTTGCGGGAATGAATGAGCAGTTCTTC.

This chain connects TRBV11-2 to TRBJ2-1, with no clear D. The CDR3 totals 17 residues. Per germline, CDR1 SGHAT and CDR2 FQNNGV. The germline V and J ends were trimmed by 1 base and 6 bases, with 19 bases remaining between them. This chain's CDR3 is CASSLVVRMPSRNEQFF. For the CDR3, the DNA is TGTGCCAGCAGCTTAGTAGTAAGGATGCCTTCGCGCAATGAGCAGTTCTTC.

The chain is built from TRBV13 and TRBJ1-1; tentative D call: TRBD1 (5 bases). V lost 3 bases, J lost 4 bases, and 12 bases lay in between. The CDR3 runs 14 residues. CDR1 PRHDT and CDR2 FYEKMQ come from the germline V gene (reference sequence). DNA of the CDR3: TGTGCCAGCAGCTTTGGTAGGGGTCGCACTGAAGCTTTCTTT. It encodes CASSFGRGRTEAFF.

This clonotype was observed a handful of times. J is TRBJ1-1 and V is TRBV28; no reliable D call. Looked up from germline, CDR1 is MDHEN and CDR2 is SYDVKM. The CDR3 runs to 17 residues. Trimming pared 4 bases from V and 3 bases from J, leaving 21 bases between. In DNA form, the CDR3 reads TGTGCCAGCAGTTCCCCGACAAGGGTCTACACGGACACTGAAGCTTTCTTT. It is translated as CASSSPTRVYTDTEAFF.

The chain has TRBV7-9 and TRBJ2-2; 11 bases line up with TRBD2. Germline loops: CDR1 SEHNR, CDR2 FQNEAQ (reference sequence). V was pared by 9 bases and J by 8 bases, with 8 bases of the junction left unmatched. The CDR3 is 14 residues long. Here the CDR3 DNA reads TGTGCCAGGTTCCTAGCGGGAGGCACAGGGGAGCTGTTTTTT. Its translation: CARFLAGGTGELFF.

The chain couples TRBV5-1 to TRBJ1-1; TRBD1 matches 7 bases. V shed 7 bases, J shed 0 bases, and the junction held 15 bases outside the gene matches. This CDR3 is 17 amino acids long. Germline V lookup: CDR1 SGHRS, CDR2 YFSETQ. The CDR3 DNA follows: TGCGCCAGCCGTGGAGAGGGGGCGTTGTGGATGAACACTGAAGCTTTCTTT. Translated, it gives CASRGEGALWMNTEAFF.

The rearrangement joins TRBV29-1 to TRBJ1-2; TRBD1 agrees at 9 bases. CDR3 length equals 13 residues. Germline trimming cut 6 bases from V and 7 bases from J; bases unmatched to any gene: 9. The germline gives CDR1 SQVTM, CDR2 ANQGSEA. CDR3 in amino acids: CSVGTGSGGGYTF. CDR3 nucleotides: TGCAGCGTGGGGACAGGGTCGGGAGGTGGCTACACCTTC.

Worth noting for this clonotype: No conserved phenylalanine or tryptophan ends this CDR3, so it is likely a read error. This chain connects TRBV7-9 to TRBJ2-1; TRBD1 agrees at 7 bases. The germline V gene encodes CDR1 SEHNR and CDR2 FQNEAQ (reference sequence). J gave up 8 bases and V 5 bases, and 9 bases lay outside the gene matches. The CDR3 extends over 14 amino acids. CDR3 amino acids: CASSRDRGGDEQFL. CDR3 bases: TGTGCCAGCAGCCGGGACAGAGGTGGCGATGAGCAGTTCCTC.

The J gene is TRBJ2-7, the V gene TRBV29-1; the D is unclear. Trimming left V 2 bases short and J 3 bases short, with 11 bases between. Germline V lookup: CDR1 SQVTM, CDR2 ANQGSEA. This CDR3 has 13 residues. CDR3 protein: CSVESAVNYEQYF. DNA of the CDR3: TGCAGCGTTGAATCCGCAGTGAACTACGAGCAGTACTTC.